This TCR beta chain was documented in a study of radiation and T cells in renal cell carcinoma. The sample's time point: blood 2 weeks post-SBRT. Regarding treatment: 15 Gy SBRT to primary tumor, nephrectomy 4 weeks later. Libraries were prepared by immunoSEQ multiplex PCR; TCRdb keeps only in-frame clonotypes and omits some of them. The table shows some 75,000 clones, with around 76% occurring only once. Per germline, CDR1 KGHSH and CDR2 LQKENI. This CDR3 has 17 residues. V shed 2 bases, J shed 3 bases, and the junction held 9 bases outside the gene matches. Material: blood, obtained from a patient whose treatment included radiotherapy and nephrectomy. The chain has TRBV18 and TRBJ2-3; 9 nucleotides agree with TRBD1. This TCR was sampled from a man aged 60-69 years with renal cell carcinoma. For the CDR3, the DNA is TGTGCCAGCTCACCAAACAGGGGGCATTTAGAGACAGATACGCAGTATTTT. Protein: CASSPNRGHLETDTQYF.